This is a list of T cell receptor beta chains from one sample in a study of shared clonotypes between healthy human individuals. Profiling relied on immunoSEQ multiplex PCR, and the TCRdb table lists in-frame clones only, not all of them. The sample has 2 million to 2.5 million clones, 90% to 96% seen once. Source material: naive CD4+ T cells sorted from blood. These receptors were taken from a man between 18 and 35 years old in good health. Both conserved end residues are part of each CDR3. A D gene is named only where the DNA matches it firmly. Rows may omit the clone size; those that give it use once, few, many or a size class.

size	D	V	J	CDR3	DNA
-	-	TRBV6-5	TRBJ1-3	CASSYSPGAGNTIYF	TGTGCCAGCAGTTACTCCCCAGGGGCTGGAAACACCATATATTTT
-	TRBD2	TRBV30	TRBJ2-3	CAWSVLRTSGSIPDTQYF	TGTGCCTGGAGTGTACTCAGGACTAGCGGGAGTATCCCAGATACGCAGTATTTT
-	-	TRBV18	TRBJ2-5	CASSPRDQETQYF	TGTGCCAGCTCACCCAGGGACCAAGAGACCCAGTACTTC
-	TRBD1	TRBV7-6	TRBJ2-3	CASSIGTGVSSDTQYF	TGTGCCAGCAGCATTGGGACAGGGGTTAGTTCAGATACGCAGTATTTT
once	TRBD2	TRBV19	TRBJ2-3	CASSDSGSDTQYF	TGTGCCAGTAGTGACAGCGGGAGTGATACGCAGTATTTT
-	-	TRBV6-4	TRBJ2-3	CASSDRGTDTQYF	TGTGCCAGCAGTGACAGGGGCACAGATACGCAGTATTTT
-	-	TRBV30	TRBJ2-2	CAWSVALTTGELFF	TGTGCCTGGAGTGTGGCTCTAACTACCGGGGAGCTGTTTTTT
-	-	TRBV4-3	TRBJ2-2	CASSQEFRATGELFF	TGCGCCAGCAGCCAAGAATTCAGGGCGACCGGGGAGCTGTTTTTT
-	TRBD2	TRBV5-6	TRBJ2-7	CASSGYQREGSSRYEQYF	TGTGCCAGCAGCGGATACCAGCGGGAGGGCTCTTCCCGCTACGAGCAGTACTTC
-	-	TRBV7-2	TRBJ2-4	CASSLAGGLAKNIQYF	TGTGCCAGCAGCTTAGCTGGCGGGTTAGCCAAAAACATTCAGTACTTC
-	TRBD1	TRBV30	TRBJ2-7	CAWSAQDRDRGYHEQYF	TGTGCCTGGAGCGCCCAGGACAGGGACAGGGGTTACCACGAGCAGTACTTC
-	TRBD1	TRBV7-2	TRBJ1-1	CASSLGRGQAFF	TGTGCCAGCAGCTTAGGCAGGGGGCAAGCTTTCTTT
-	TRBD1	TRBV4-3	TRBJ1-4	CASSQDLPKDRPNEKLFF	TGCGCCAGCAGCCAAGATTTACCCAAGGACAGGCCTAATGAAAAACTGTTTTTT
-	TRBD1	TRBV18	TRBJ1-4	CASSTTGGGNEKLFF	TGTGCCAGCTCAACGACAGGGGGTGGTAATGAAAAACTGTTTTTT
-	TRBD1	TRBV6-5	TRBJ1-5	CASREDRWSNQPQHF	TGTGCCAGCAGAGAGGACAGGTGGAGCAATCAGCCCCAGCATTTT
-	TRBD2	TRBV13	TRBJ2-3	CASSFSPTTSGDSTDTQYF	TGTGCCAGCAGCTTTTCGCCCACCACTAGCGGGGACAGCACAGATACGCAGTATTTT
-	-	TRBV19	TRBJ1-1	CASSTGMGTEAFF	TGTGCCAGTAGTACAGGGATGGGGACTGAAGCTTTCTTT
-	TRBD1	TRBV5-1	TRBJ2-1	CASSLDRGSSSYNEQFF	TGCGCCAGCAGCTTGGACAGGGGGTCGAGCTCCTACAATGAGCAGTTCTTC
-	-	TRBV28	TRBJ1-6	CASSFLGSYNSPLHF	TGTGCCAGCAGTTTCCTAGGCTCCTATAATTCACCCCTCCACTTT
-	-	TRBV5-4	TRBJ2-7	CASSLGGQSSYEQYF	TGTGCCAGCAGCTTGGGAGGACAGAGCTCCTACGAGCAGTACTTC
-	-	TRBV5-6	TRBJ1-5	CASSLSTYSNQPQHF	TGTGCCAGCAGCTTGTCAACCTATAGCAATCAGCCCCAGCATTTT
once	-	TRBV5-1	TRBJ1-5	CASSLEANSGNQPQHF	TGCGCCAGCAGCTTGGAGGCGAACTCGGGCAATCAGCCCCAGCATTTT
-	-	TRBV10-3	TRBJ1-1	CAIREGPGAEAFF	TGTGCCATCAGAGAGGGACCGGGGGCTGAAGCTTTCTTT
-	-	TRBV6-5	TRBJ2-7	CASRGTYSYEQYF	TGTGCCAGCAGGGGGACGTACTCCTACGAGCAGTACTTC
once	TRBD1	TRBV30	TRBJ2-7	CAWSVGGTGPAEQYF	TGTGCCTGGAGTGTAGGGGGGACAGGGCCCGCCGAGCAGTACTTC
-	TRBD1	TRBV5-8	TRBJ2-7	CASLRTGAYEQYF	TGTGCCAGCTTACGGACAGGGGCCTACGAGCAGTACTTC
-	-	TRBV2	TRBJ2-7	CASSEEVRSEQYF	TGTGCCAGCAGTGAAGAGGTTAGATCCGAGCAGTACTTC
-	TRBD1	TRBV30	TRBJ1-3	CAWSQAGGYTIYF	TGTGCCTGGAGTCAGGCAGGGGGGTACACCATATATTTT
-	TRBD2	TRBV6-5	TRBJ2-7	CASSAPGLAGYEQYF	TGTGCCAGCAGTGCGCCTGGACTAGCGGGCTACGAGCAGTACTTC
-	-	TRBV19	TRBJ1-2	CASSIESNYGYTF	TGTGCCAGTAGTATAGAGAGTAACTATGGCTACACCTTC
-	-	TRBV5-4	TRBJ2-2	CASSLAAGLDGELFF	TGTGCCAGCAGCTTGGCCGCAGGGTTAGACGGGGAGCTGTTTTTT
-	TRBD1	TRBV30	TRBJ1-5	CAWSVLGTGNQPQHF	TGTGCCTGGAGTGTTCTGGGGACAGGCAATCAGCCCCAGCATTTT
once	-	TRBV4-2	TRBJ2-7	CASSQGSRVYEQYF	TGTGCCAGCAGCCAAGGAAGCCGAGTTTACGAGCAGTACTTC
-	-	TRBV21-1	TRBJ1-2	CASSKNRSGNYGYTF	TGTGCCAGCAGCAAAAATAGGAGCGGTAACTATGGCTACACCTTC